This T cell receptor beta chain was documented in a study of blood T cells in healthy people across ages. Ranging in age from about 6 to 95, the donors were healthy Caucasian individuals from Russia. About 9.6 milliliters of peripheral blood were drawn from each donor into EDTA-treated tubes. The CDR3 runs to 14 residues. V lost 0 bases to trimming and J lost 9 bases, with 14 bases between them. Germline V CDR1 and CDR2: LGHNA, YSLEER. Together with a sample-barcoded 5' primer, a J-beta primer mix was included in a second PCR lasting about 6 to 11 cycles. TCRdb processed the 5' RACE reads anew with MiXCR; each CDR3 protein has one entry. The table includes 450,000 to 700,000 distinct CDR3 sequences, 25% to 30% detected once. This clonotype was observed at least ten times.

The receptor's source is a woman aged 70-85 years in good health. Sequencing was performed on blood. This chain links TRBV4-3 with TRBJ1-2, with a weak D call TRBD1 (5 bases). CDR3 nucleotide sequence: TGCGCCAGCAGCCAAGAGCGAACCGGGACTAGCTACACCTTC. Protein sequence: CASSQERTGTSYTF.